The TCR beta chain described here comes from a study of vaccination and CD4 T cells after COVID-19. Study at large: With several mild cases and one severe, convalescent patients were SARS-CoV-2 positive by nasal swab PCR. Study-wide points: With convalescent patients, a median approximately 86% of reactive clones emerged solely after vaccination. Median counts of SARS-CoV-2-reactive clonotypes increased from around 21 to 38; this difference was not significant.

Noted treatment: roughly 10-day PBMC culture with coronavirus spike peptide pools or control peptides (ViraFEST assay). Sequence data for DNA of cultured CD4+ T cells were generated by the Oncomine TCR Beta short-read assay. It was cultured CD4+ T cells from which genomic DNA was extracted. Each CDR3 protein gets one entry after TCRdb re-called the PCR reads with MiXCR. The table has some 6,800 distinct CDR3 sequences, about 76% seen once. About this clonotype: Its specificity is not known.

The V and J ends lost 3 bases and 10 bases respectively, with 15 bases between them. This CDR3 comprises 12 residues. The germline V gene has CDR1 DFQATT and CDR2 SNEGSKA (reference sequence). This chain joins TRBV20-1 and TRBJ1-1; D is uncertain. Sequenced input: CD4+ T cells from blood, cultured in vitro. The source of this sequence is a human donor who had recovered from COVID-19. CDR3 sequence: CSARWSTGRAFF. The CDR3 DNA reads TGCAGTGCTAGGTGGTCGACCGGTCGAGCTTTCTTT.